A selection of T cell receptor beta chains follows, all from one sample in a study of T cells in Graves' hyperthyroidism and ophthalmopathy. TCRdb independently ran MiXCR on the multiplex PCR reads; one entry per CDR3 protein. The sample has about 530,000 distinct CDR3 sequences; 15% to 20% are singletons. The sequenced sample was blood. The receptors were sampled from a woman aged 18-35 years with Graves' ophthalmopathy. CDR3s include the opening cysteine and the closing phenylalanine or tryptophan. D genes are given only for firm matches. Where a row states a size, it is once, few, many or the class of an expanded clone; other rows omit it.

v_call,d_call,clone_size,j_call,cdr3_aa,cdr3_nt
TRBV12-3/TRBV12-4,-,many,TRBJ2-7,CASSFSAEQYF,TGTGCCAGCAGTTTCTCTGCCGAGCAGTACTTC
TRBV29-1,TRBD2,few,TRBJ2-2,CSVAGGGTGELFF,TGCAGCGTTGCTGGGGGAGGGACCGGGGAGCTGTTTTTT
TRBV7-2,-,-,TRBJ2-3,CASSRPSGDTDTQYF,TGTGCCAGCAGCCGACCCTCGGGGGACACAGATACGCAGTATTTT
TRBV5-1,-,few,TRBJ1-1,CASSLDGRGMNTEAFF,TGCGCCAGCAGCTTGGATGGGCGGGGGATGAACACTGAAGCTTTCTTT
TRBV27,TRBD1,many,TRBJ1-2,CASSLTGGSGYTF,TGTGCCAGCAGTTTAACAGGGGGCTCTGGCTACACCTTC
TRBV11-3,TRBD2,few,TRBJ2-1,CASSSRAGSYNEQFF,TGTGCCAGCAGCTCCAGAGCGGGATCCTACAATGAGCAGTTCTTC
TRBV30,-,many,TRBJ1-2,CAWRRGDGYTF,TGTGCCTGGAGGCGAGGGGATGGCTACACCTTC
TRBV5-4,TRBD2,-,TRBJ2-4,CASSSDSGDMNIQYF,TGTGCCAGCAGCAGTGATAGCGGGGACATGAACATTCAGTACTTC
TRBV7-2,TRBD2,many,TRBJ2-5,CASSSGTSGRWQETQYF,TGTGCCAGCAGCTCCGGGACTAGCGGGAGGTGGCAAGAGACCCAGTACTTC
TRBV6-4,-,-,TRBJ1-1,CASSEWTATEAFF,TGTGCCAGCAGTGAGTGGACAGCCACTGAAGCTTTCTTT
TRBV6-1,TRBD1,many,TRBJ1-2,CASSERGQGRGGYTF,TGTGCCAGCAGTGAAAGGGGACAGGGACGAGGGGGCTACACCTTC
TRBV7-3,TRBD2,-,TRBJ2-1,CASSPLGGGLAGGPENEQFF,TGTGCCAGCAGCCCCCTCGGGGGTGGACTAGCGGGAGGGCCCGAGAATGAGCAGTTCTTC
TRBV28,TRBD2,few,TRBJ2-5,CASTTGGRAETQYF,TGTGCCAGCACTACTGGAGGGAGGGCAGAGACCCAGTACTTC
TRBV2,-,many,TRBJ2-7,CASSEIRSGQSSYEQYF,TGTGCCAGCAGTGAAATCCGGTCAGGCCAGAGCTCCTACGAGCAGTACTTC
TRBV7-9,TRBD1,-,TRBJ1-1,CASPPPGQGVLMNTEAFF,TGTGCCAGCCCACCCCCCGGTCAGGGGGTCCTCATGAACACTGAAGCTTTCTTT
TRBV24-1,-,many,TRBJ1-5,CATSDSRVDSNQPQHF,TGTGCCACCAGTGATTCAAGGGTGGATAGCAATCAGCCCCAGCATTTT
TRBV12-3/TRBV12-4,-,few,TRBJ1-4,CASRSILGGNEKLFF,TGTGCCAGCAGATCAATCCTAGGGGGGAATGAAAAACTGTTTTTT
TRBV20-1,-,few,TRBJ1-2,CSARDAGGYTF,TGCAGTGCTAGAGATGCGGGGGGCTACACCTTC
TRBV3-1,-,many,TRBJ1-3,CASRSTQGGNTIYF,TGTGCCAGCCGAAGCACCCAGGGTGGAAACACCATATATTTT
TRBV19,TRBD1,-,TRBJ1-1,CASSIGQGALNTEAFF,TGTGCCAGTAGTATTGGACAGGGGGCCTTGAACACTGAAGCTTTCTTT
TRBV7-9,TRBD2,-,TRBJ2-3,CASSRNSVGLAGTDTQYF,TGTGCCAGCAGCCGAAACTCTGTCGGACTAGCGGGAACAGATACGCAGTATTTT
TRBV12-3/TRBV12-4,-,few,TRBJ1-4,CASTRDRTVNEKLFF,TGTGCCAGCACCCGAGACCGGACTGTTAATGAAAAACTGTTTTTT
TRBV19,TRBD1,-,TRBJ1-6,CASSTPGQGLNSPLHF,TGTGCCAGTAGTACCCCTGGACAGGGACTGAATTCACCCCTCCACTTT
TRBV5-1,-,many,TRBJ1-1,CASSFGGIELEAFF,TGCGCCAGCAGCTTCGGAGGGATTGAACTTGAAGCTTTCTTT
TRBV20-1,-,many,TRBJ2-7,CSPFYISRAYEQYF,TGCAGTCCCTTCTACATATCACGGGCCTACGAGCAGTACTTC
TRBV5-4,TRBD1,few,TRBJ1-1,CASSYLTGGWTEAFF,TGTGCCAGCAGCTACCTGACAGGGGGCTGGACTGAAGCTTTCTTT
TRBV28,-,-,TRBJ2-3,CASSLKASATDTQYF,TGTGCCAGCAGTTTAAAGGCTAGCGCCACAGATACGCAGTATTTT
TRBV5-1,-,many,TRBJ2-1,CASSRRESSYNEQFF,TGCGCCAGCAGCCGACGGGAGAGCTCCTACAATGAGCAGTTCTTC
TRBV4-1,-,many,TRBJ2-7,CASSQETRVPYEQYF,TGCGCCAGCAGCCAAGAGACTCGCGTCCCCTACGAGCAGTACTTC
TRBV7-2,-,many,TRBJ1-2,CASSSLLDYGYTF,TGTGCCAGCAGCTCCCTTCTTGACTATGGCTACACCTTC
TRBV29-1,-,few,TRBJ1-1,CSVAGGGYAEAFF,TGCAGCGTTGCGGGGGGGGGCTACGCTGAAGCTTTCTTT
TRBV11-3,TRBD2,once,TRBJ2-4,CASSFPGGLAKNIQYF,TGTGCCAGCAGCTTCCCGGGAGGATTAGCCAAAAACATTCAGTACTTC
TRBV14,-,-,TRBJ1-6,CASSHKSGGTSPLHF,TGTGCCAGCAGCCATAAAAGCGGGGGAACTTCACCCCTCCACTTT
TRBV6-6,-,-,TRBJ2-3,CASSYVSGAPRPDTQYF,TGTGCCAGCAGTTACGTGTCCGGGGCCCCGAGGCCAGATACGCAGTATTTT
TRBV27,TRBD1,many,TRBJ2-7,CASSWGTGTGRYEQYF,TGTGCCAGCAGTTGGGGGACCGGGACAGGGCGGTACGAGCAGTACTTC
TRBV10-3,-,few,TRBJ2-1,CAISESNLPGSSYNEQFF,TGTGCCATCAGTGAGTCGAATCTCCCCGGAAGCTCCTACAATGAGCAGTTCTTC
TRBV28,TRBD2,-,TRBJ2-4,CASMGRAQGNIQYF,TGTGCCAGCATGGGGAGGGCCCAAGGAAACATTCAGTACTTC
TRBV20-1,-,-,TRBJ2-5,CSAPRRVRGWRETQYF,TGCAGTGCCCCTAGGCGGGTCAGGGGATGGCGAGAGACCCAGTACTTC
TRBV9,-,many,TRBJ2-5,CASSVDGVRETQYF,TGTGCCAGCAGCGTAGATGGGGTACGAGAGACCCAGTACTTC
TRBV6-1,-,-,TRBJ1-5,CASSRTYQDQPQHF,TGTGCCAGCAGTAGGACATATCAGGATCAGCCCCAGCATTTT
TRBV2,-,many,TRBJ1-5,CASSVDRGAQPQHF,TGTGCCAGCAGTGTTGATAGGGGCGCTCAGCCCCAGCATTTT
TRBV30,-,many,TRBJ1-1,CAWKRSPGSEAFF,TGTGCCTGGAAGAGGAGCCCAGGGTCTGAAGCTTTCTTT
TRBV5-1,-,many,TRBJ1-5,CASSSTGQGQPQHF,TGCGCCAGCAGCTCTACAGGGCAGGGGCAGCCCCAGCATTTT
TRBV3-1,-,few,TRBJ1-2,CASSSDRNYTF,TGTGCCAGCAGCTCCGACAGGAATTACACCTTC
TRBV28,TRBD1,few,TRBJ2-7,CASSLSGQGNQEQYF,TGTGCCAGCAGTTTAAGCGGACAGGGGAACCAGGAGCAGTACTTC
TRBV30,TRBD2,-,TRBJ2-7,CAWSLAAYEQYF,TGTGCCTGGAGTCTAGCGGCCTACGAGCAGTACTTC
TRBV5-4,TRBD1,-,TRBJ2-6,CASSQGQASANVLTF,TGTGCCAGCAGCCAGGGACAGGCGTCGGCCAACGTCCTGACTTTC
TRBV6-1,-,few,TRBJ1-4,CASRRGTGEAGEKLFF,TGTGCCAGCAGGCGGGGGACCGGGGAAGCAGGTGAAAAACTGTTTTTT
TRBV25-1,-,few,TRBJ2-3,CASSSQYSTDTQYF,TGTGCCAGCAGTAGTCAGTATAGCACAGATACGCAGTATTTT
TRBV4-1,TRBD2,-,TRBJ2-1,CASSHSNSGRENEQFF,TGCGCCAGCAGCCATTCGAATAGCGGGAGGGAAAATGAGCAGTTCTTC
TRBV15,-,few,TRBJ1-6,CATSRVREDSPLHF,TGTGCCACCAGCAGAGTGAGGGAAGACTCACCCCTCCACTTT